A single sample gave rise to the 6 T cell receptor beta chains below, sequenced in a study of T cells in tuberculosis. TCRdb's copy holds only in-frame clones and misses some; the assay was immunoSEQ multiplex PCR. Among under 40,000 clones listed, approximately 94% were seen once. Described time point: new active TB diagnosis, blood taken before or within 7 days of starting treatment. This material consisted of PBMCs, taken at tuberculosis diagnosis. These receptors all stem from an adult with tuberculosis.

This clone was detected only once. The chain employs TRBV7-2 and TRBJ2-5; TRBD2 might be the D (5 bases). V dropped 5 bases and J dropped 1 base, with 14 bases sitting between them. This CDR3 spans 15 amino acids. Germline lookup yields CDR1 SGHTA and CDR2 FQGNSA. The CDR3 sequence: CASSGRRLTQETQYF. CDR3 nucleotides: TGTGCCAGCAGCGGGAGAAGACTGACCCAAGAGACCCAGTACTTC. Full variable domain (outside the CDR3, taken from reference TRBV7-2 and TRBJ2-5): GAGVSQSPSNKVTEKGKDVELRCDPISGHTALYWYRQSLGQGLEFLIYFQGNSAPDKSGLPSDRFSAERTGGSVSTLTIQRTQQEDSAVYLCASSGRRLTQETQYFGPGTRLLVL.

The chain couples TRBV6-5 to TRBJ1-2; TRBD1 matches at 12 bases. CDR1 and CDR2 (germline): MNHEY, SVGAGI. The junction had 5 bases not matched to a gene; V was cut back by 2 bases and J by 7 bases. This CDR3 is 15 amino acids long. The CDR3 DNA sequence: TGTGCCAGCAGTTACCAGGGACAGGGGGCTAGTGGCTACACCTTC. Translating it yields CASSYQGQGASGYTF.

V is TRBV10-3 and J is TRBJ2-7; 9 bases map to TRBD1. Germline CDR1 is ENHRY and CDR2 is SYGVKD. J gave up 5 bases and V 10 bases, and 21 bases lay outside the gene matches. This CDR3 is 17 amino acids long. CDR3 protein: CATHALQGALSTHEQYF. CDR3 sequence (DNA): TGTGCCACCCACGCTTTACAGGGGGCCCTTTCGACACACGAGCAGTACTTC.

The chain carries TRBV28 and TRBJ2-7, with 9 bases lining up with TRBD2. This CDR3 spans 16 amino acids. The trim removed 2 bases at V and 2 bases at J, leaving 7 bases unmatched. From germline, CDR1 is MDHEN and CDR2 SYDVKM. Here the CDR3 DNA reads TGTGCCAGCAGTTTAGACCTAGCGGGGCTCACCTACGAGCAGTACTTC. It specifies CASSLDLAGLTYEQYF.

This rearrangement joins TRBV28 to TRBJ1-4; D remains unclear. This CDR3 is built from 14 residues. V shed 1 base and J shed 0 bases, with 3 bases lying between them. CDR1 is MDHEN and CDR2 is SYDVKM in the germline V gene. This CDR3 is CASSLSATNEKLFF. The CDR3 bases are TGTGCCAGCAGTTTATCAGCAACTAATGAAAAACTGTTTTTT.

This clone was counted once. The genes are TRBV27 and TRBJ2-7; TRBD2 might be the D (6 bases). Germline V lookup: CDR1 MNHEY, CDR2 SMNVEV (reference sequence). Trimming left V 10 bases short and J 2 bases short, with 15 bases between. CDR3 length: 13 amino acids. The CDR3 nucleotides read TGTGCCACCTCGACGACTAGGCCCTACGAGCAGTACTTC. Amino acids: CATSTTRPYEQYF.